This T cell receptor beta chain stems from a study of cytotoxic CD8 clonotypes in ibrutinib-treated CLL. Across the study: Included were 10 to 12 relapsed/refractory and some 15 treatment-naive patients, of whom some 18 were IGHV unmutated. Responses comprised some 24 partial and 2 complete; at median approximately 70 months, about 14 remained remitted and roughly 12 progressed. Study conclusions and caveats: Timing of sampling differed between sustained-remission and progressing patients.

TCR beta libraries used about 1.8 micrograms of genomic DNA from cryopreserved PBMCs. As concerns this clone: What it binds is unknown.

Using immunoSEQ multiplex PCR, the repertoire was profiled, and TCRdb retains in-frame clones only, with some absent. The sample includes 270,000 or so clones, around 76% of them seen just once. Germline CDR1 is MRHNA and CDR2 is SNTAGT. The CDR3 spans 17 residues. Trimming took 6 bases from V and 3 from J; bases not matched to a gene: 8. The chain is built from TRBV6-4 and TRBJ1-6, with TRBD1 identical over 10 bases. The clonotype originates from a human donor with chronic lymphocytic leukemia. The sample here was PBMCs, taken at disease progression, from a patient treated with ibrutinib. The CDR3 reads CASREGQGGVYNSPLHF. CDR3 DNA: TGTGCCAGCAGGGAAGGACAGGGGGGCGTCTATAATTCACCCCTCCACTTT.